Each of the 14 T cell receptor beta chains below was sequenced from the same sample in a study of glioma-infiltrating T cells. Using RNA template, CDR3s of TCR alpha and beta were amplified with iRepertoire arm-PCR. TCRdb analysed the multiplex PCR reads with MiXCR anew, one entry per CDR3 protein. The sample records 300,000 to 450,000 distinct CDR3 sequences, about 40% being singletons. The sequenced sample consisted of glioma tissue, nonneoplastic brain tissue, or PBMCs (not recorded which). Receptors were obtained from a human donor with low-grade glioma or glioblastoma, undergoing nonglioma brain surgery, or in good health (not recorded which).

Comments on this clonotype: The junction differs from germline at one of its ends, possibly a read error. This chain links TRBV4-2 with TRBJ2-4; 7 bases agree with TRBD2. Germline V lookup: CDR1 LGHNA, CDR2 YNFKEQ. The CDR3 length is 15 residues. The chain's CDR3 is CASSQVAGAVDIQYF. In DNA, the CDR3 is TGTGCCAGTAGCCAAGTTGCGGGAGCAGTGGACATTCAGTACTTC.

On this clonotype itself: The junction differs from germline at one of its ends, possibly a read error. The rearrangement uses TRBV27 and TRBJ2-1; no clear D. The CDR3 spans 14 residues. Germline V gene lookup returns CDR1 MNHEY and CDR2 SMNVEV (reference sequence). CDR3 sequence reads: CASSFLEFYNERFF. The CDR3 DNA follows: TGTGCCAGCAGTTTCTTGGAGTTCTACAATGAGCGGTTCTTC.

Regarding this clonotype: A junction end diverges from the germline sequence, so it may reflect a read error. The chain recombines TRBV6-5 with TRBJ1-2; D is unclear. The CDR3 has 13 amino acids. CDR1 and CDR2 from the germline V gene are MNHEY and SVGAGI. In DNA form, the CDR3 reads TGTGCCAGCAGCCCCTTAGGTATCTATGGCCACACCTTC. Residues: CASSPLGIYGHTF.

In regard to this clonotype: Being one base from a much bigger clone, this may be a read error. In nucleotides, the CDR3 is TGTGCCAGCGGTTACTCGATCCACGGGAGCTCCTACAATGAGCAGTTCTTC. It codes for CASGYSIHGSSYNEQFF. J is TRBJ2-1 and V is TRBV6-2 or TRBV6-3, with D perhaps matching TRBD2 (6 bases). Germline values: CDR1 MNHEY, CDR2 SVGEGT. The CDR3 extends over 17 amino acids.

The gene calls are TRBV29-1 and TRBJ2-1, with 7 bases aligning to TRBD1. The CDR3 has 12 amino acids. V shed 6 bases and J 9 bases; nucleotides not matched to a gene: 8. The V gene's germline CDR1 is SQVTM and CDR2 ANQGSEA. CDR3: CSVDLQGSEQFF. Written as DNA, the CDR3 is TGCAGCGTGGACTTACAGGGGAGTGAGCAGTTCTTC.

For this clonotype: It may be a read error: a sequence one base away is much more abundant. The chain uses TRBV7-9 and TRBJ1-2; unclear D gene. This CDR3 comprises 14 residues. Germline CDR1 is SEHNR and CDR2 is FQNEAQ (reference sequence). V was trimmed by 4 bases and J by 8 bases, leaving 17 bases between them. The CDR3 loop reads CASSYDGPERGYTF. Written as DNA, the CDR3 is TGTGCCAGCAGCTACGACGGGCCTGAAAGAGGCTACACCTTC.

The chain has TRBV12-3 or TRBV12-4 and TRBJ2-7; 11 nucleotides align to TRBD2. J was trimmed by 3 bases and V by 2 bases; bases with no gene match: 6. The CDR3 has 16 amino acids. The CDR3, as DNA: TGTGCCAGCAGTTTACATGGGACTAGCGGCCTCTACGAGCAGTACTTC. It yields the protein CASSLHGTSGLYEQYF.

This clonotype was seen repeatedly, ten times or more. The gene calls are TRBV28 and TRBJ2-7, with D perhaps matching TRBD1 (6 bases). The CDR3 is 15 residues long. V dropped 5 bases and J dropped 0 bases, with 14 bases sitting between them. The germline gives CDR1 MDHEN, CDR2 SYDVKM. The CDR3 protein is CASSIGTRSSYEQYF. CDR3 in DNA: TGTGCCAGCAGTATAGGGACAAGAAGCTCCTACGAGCAGTACTTC.

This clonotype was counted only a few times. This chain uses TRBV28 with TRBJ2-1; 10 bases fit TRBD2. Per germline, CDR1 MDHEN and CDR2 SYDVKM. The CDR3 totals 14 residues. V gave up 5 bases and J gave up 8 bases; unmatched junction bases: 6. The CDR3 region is CASSLAGDGDEQFF. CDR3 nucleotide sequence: TGTGCCAGCAGTCTAGCGGGAGATGGCGATGAGCAGTTCTTC.

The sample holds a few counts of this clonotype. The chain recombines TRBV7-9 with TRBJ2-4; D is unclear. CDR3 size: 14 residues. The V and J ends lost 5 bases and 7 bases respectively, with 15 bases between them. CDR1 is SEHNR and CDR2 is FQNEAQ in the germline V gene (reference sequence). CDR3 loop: CASSRPNLGNIQYF. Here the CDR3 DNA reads TGTGCCAGCAGCCGGCCTAATCTCGGGAACATTCAGTACTTC. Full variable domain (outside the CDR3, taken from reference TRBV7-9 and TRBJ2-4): DTGVSQNPRHKITKRGQNVTFRCDPISEHNRLYWYRQTLGQGPEFLTYFQNEAQLEKSRLLSDRFSAERPKGSFSTLEIQRTEQGDSAMYLCASSRPNLGNIQYFGAGTRLSVL.

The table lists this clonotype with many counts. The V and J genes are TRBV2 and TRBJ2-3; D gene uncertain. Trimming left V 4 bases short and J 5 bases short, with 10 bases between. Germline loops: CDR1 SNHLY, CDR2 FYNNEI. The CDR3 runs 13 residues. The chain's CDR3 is CASSGQGVDTQYF. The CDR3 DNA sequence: TGTGCCAGCAGTGGGCAAGGAGTAGATACGCAGTATTTT. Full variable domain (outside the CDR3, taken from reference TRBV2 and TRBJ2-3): EPEVTQTPSHQVTQMGQEVILRCVPISNHLYFYWYRQILGQKVEFLVSFYNNEISEKSEIFDDQFSVERPDGSNFTLKIRSTKLEDSAMYFCASSGQGVDTQYFGPGTRLTVL.

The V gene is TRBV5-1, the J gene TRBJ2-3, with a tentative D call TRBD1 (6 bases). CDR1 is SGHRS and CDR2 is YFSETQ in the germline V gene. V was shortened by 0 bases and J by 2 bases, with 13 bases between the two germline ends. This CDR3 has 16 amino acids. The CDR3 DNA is TGCGCCAGCAGCTTGGCTTACCAGGGGACCACAGATACGCAGTATTTT. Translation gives CASSLAYQGTTDTQYF.

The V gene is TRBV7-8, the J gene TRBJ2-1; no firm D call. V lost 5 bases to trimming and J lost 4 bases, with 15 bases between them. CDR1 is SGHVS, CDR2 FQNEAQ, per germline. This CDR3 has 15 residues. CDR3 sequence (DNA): TGTGCCAGCAGCGGTACCCCGGACGGATACAATGAGCAGTTCTTC. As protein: CASSGTPDGYNEQFF.

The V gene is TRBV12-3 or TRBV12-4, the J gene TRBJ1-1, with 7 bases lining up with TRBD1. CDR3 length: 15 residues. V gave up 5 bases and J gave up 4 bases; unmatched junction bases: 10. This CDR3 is CASSTTGVGVTEAFF. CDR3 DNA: TGTGCCAGCAGTACAACAGGGGTGGGTGTCACTGAAGCTTTCTTT.